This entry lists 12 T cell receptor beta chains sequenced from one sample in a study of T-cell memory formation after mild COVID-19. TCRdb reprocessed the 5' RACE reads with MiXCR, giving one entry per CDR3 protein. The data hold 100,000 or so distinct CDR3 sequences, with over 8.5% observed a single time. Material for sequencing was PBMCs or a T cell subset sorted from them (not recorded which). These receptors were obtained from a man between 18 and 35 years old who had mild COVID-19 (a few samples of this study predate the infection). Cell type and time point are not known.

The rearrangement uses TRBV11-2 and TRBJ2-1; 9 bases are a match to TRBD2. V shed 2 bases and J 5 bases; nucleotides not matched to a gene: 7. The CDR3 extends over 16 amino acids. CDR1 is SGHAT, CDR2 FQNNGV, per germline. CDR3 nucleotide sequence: TGTGCCAGCAGCTTAACGGTAGCGGGGGTGAACAATGAGCAGTTCTTC. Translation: CASSLTVAGVNNEQFF. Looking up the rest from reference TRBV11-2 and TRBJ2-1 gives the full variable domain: EAGVAQSPRYKIIEKRQSVAFWCNPISGHATLYWYQQILGQGPKLLIQFQNNGVVDDSQLPKDRFSAERLKGVDSTLKIQPAKLEDSAVYLCASSLTVAGVNNEQFFGPGTRLTVL.

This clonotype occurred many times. This CDR3 is CSARVPSGGYEQYF. The CDR3 coding sequence is TGCAGTGCTAGAGTGCCTAGCGGGGGTTACGAGCAGTACTTC. V and J are TRBV20-1 and TRBJ2-7, with 10 bases that match TRBD2. The J segment lost 4 bases and the V segment lost 1 base, leaving 4 bases of the junction unmatched. This CDR3 is built from 14 residues. Germline CDR1 reads DFQATT; CDR2 reads SNEGSKA (reference sequence).

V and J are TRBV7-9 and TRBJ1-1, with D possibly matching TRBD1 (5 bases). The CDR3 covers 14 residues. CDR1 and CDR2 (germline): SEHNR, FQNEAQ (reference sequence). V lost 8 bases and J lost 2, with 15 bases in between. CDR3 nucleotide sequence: TGTGCCAGCTCCCCGGGGGGAAGTAACACTGAAGCTTTCTTT. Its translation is CASSPGGSNTEAFF.

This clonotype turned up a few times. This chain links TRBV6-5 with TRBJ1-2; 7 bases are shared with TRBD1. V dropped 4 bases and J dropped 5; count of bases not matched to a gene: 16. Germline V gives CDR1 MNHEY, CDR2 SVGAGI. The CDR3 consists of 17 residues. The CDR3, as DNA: TGTGCCAGCAGTTGGGATAGGACAGGTGGATTAGGGTATGGCTACACCTTC. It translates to CASSWDRTGGLGYGYTF.

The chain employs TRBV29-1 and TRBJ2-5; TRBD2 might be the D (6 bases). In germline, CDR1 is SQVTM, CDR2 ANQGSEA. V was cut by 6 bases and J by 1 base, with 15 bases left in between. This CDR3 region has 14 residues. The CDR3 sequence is CSVKTSGFQETQYF. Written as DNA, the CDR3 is TGCAGCGTAAAAACCAGCGGGTTCCAAGAGACCCAGTACTTC.

The CDR3 DNA reads as TGCGCCAGCAGCTTCCGGCCTAGCGGGGGCCCCCGATTGGGGGAGCAGTTCTTC. Translated: CASSFRPSGGPRLGEQFF. The chain couples TRBV5-1 to TRBJ2-1; 10 bases fit TRBD2. Germline CDR1 reads SGHRS; CDR2 reads YFSETQ. CDR3 length: 18 amino acids. The trim removed 2 bases at V and 10 bases at J, leaving 18 bases unmatched.

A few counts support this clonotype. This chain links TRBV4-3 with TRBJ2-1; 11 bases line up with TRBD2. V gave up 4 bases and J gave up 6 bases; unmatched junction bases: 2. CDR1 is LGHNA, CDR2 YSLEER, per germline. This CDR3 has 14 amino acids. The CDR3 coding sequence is TGCGCCAGCAGCCCGACTAGCGGGGCCAATGAGCAGTTCTTC. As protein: CASSPTSGANEQFF.

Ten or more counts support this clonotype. The chain's CDR3 is CASSQDWVSGDTQYF. CDR3 DNA sequence: TGCGCCAGCAGCCAAGATTGGGTTAGCGGAGATACGCAGTATTTT. V gene TRBV4-3 combines with J gene TRBJ2-3, with a possible D match to TRBD2 (6 bases). V was pared by 0 bases and J by 5 bases, with 12 bases between. The germline CDR1 and CDR2 sequences are LGHNA and YSLEER. This CDR3 is built from 15 residues.

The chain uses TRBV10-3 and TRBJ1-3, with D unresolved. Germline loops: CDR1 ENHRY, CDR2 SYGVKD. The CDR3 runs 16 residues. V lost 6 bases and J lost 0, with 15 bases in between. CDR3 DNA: TGTGCCATCAGACCGCTAGACACCCGCTCTGGAAACACCATATATTTT. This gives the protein CAIRPLDTRSGNTIYF.

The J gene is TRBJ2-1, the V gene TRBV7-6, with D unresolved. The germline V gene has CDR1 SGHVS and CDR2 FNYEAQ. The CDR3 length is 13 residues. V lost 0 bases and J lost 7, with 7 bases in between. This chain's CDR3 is CASSLAGANEQFF. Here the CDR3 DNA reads TGTGCCAGCAGCTTAGCAGGTGCGAATGAGCAGTTCTTC.

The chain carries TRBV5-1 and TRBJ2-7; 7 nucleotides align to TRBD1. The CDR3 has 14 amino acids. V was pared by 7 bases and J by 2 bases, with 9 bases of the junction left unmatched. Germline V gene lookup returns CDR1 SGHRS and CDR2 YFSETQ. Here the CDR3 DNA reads TGCGCCAGCGCCACCTGGGACAGCACCTACGAGCAGTACTTC. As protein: CASATWDSTYEQYF.

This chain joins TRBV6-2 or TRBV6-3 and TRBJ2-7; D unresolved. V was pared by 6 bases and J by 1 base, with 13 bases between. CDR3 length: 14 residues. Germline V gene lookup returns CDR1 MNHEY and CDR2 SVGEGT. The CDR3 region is CASRRSITSYEQYV. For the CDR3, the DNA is TGTGCCAGCAGGCGCTCCATCACTTCCTACGAGCAGTACGTC.